This entry concerns a single T cell receptor beta chain. The record originates from a study of cytomegalovirus exposure and HLA in healthy donors. Trimming removed 4 bases from V and 6 bases from J, with 16 bases in between. Germline-derived CDR1 and CDR2 are SGHAT and FQNNGV. The CDR3 totals 15 residues. The PCR used 60 Vbeta and 13 Jbeta primers. Original data processing: The count from a later analysis was tens of millions of unique TCR beta chains, around 11 million of them shared. Assay used: immunoSEQ multiplex PCR; TCRdb lists only in-frame clones, some missing. For V, J and clone size, that table is used; D and trimming come from the DNA. The sample lists roughly 250,000 clones, 80% seen once, with about 0.3% in the top ten.

This TCR was recovered from a girl aged 2 to 9 in good health and CMV-seronegative. The rearrangement links TRBV11-2 to TRBJ2-1, with D possibly TRBD2 on 6 matching bases. Sequences were obtained from PBMCs. In DNA form, the CDR3 reads TGTGCCAGCAGCTCCGTCCGGGGGTCGGGCAATGAGCAGTTCTTC. This sequence encodes CASSSVRGSGNEQFF.